This T cell receptor (beta chain) appears in the sequencing data of a study of OX40 agonist ivuxolimab in advanced cancers. Study-wide background: Among those treated, three patients had partial responses, one with hepatocellular carcinoma and two with cutaneous melanoma. Study-level findings and limits: Fewer expanded clones were found on average in CD4+ than in CD8+ T cells.

About this clone: What it recognizes is unknown.

J lost 3 bases, V lost 3 bases, and 5 bases had no gene match. Germline CDR1 and CDR2: MDHEN and SYDVKM. CDR3 length: 14 amino acids. Generated by immunoSEQ multiplex PCR, the TCRdb table keeps only in-frame clones and is missing some. This sample has roughly 110,000 clones, with 90% found just once. The starting material was CD4+ or CD8+ T cells sorted from blood, obtained in a trial of the OX40 agonist ivuxolimab. V gene TRBV28 combines with J gene TRBJ2-7, with 7 bases fitting TRBD1. The clonotype originates from an adult with an advanced solid tumor such as melanoma, head and neck, liver or kidney cancer. The CDR3: CASSLTGMNYEQYF. As DNA, the CDR3 is TGTGCCAGCAGTTTGACAGGGATGAACTACGAGCAGTACTTC.